Below are 15 T cell receptor beta chains sequenced from a single sample in a study of molecular identifiers for immune sequencing clone quantification. TCRdb called the PCR reads again in MiXCR, with one record for every CDR3 protein. The table shows 490,000 or so distinct CDR3 sequences, with about a fifth occurring only once. Sequenced material: naive CD8+ T cells from blood, with Jurkat cell RNA spiked in. Regarding subset: FACS-sorted CD8+CD4-CCR7+CD45RA+ naive T cells. The receptors originated from a human donor in good health. Some libraries in this study had Jurkat cell RNA spiked in.

The table lists this clonotype with many counts. The chain employs TRBV28 and TRBJ2-7, with D possibly matching TRBD2 (6 bases). V lost 3 bases, J lost 2 bases, and 14 bases lay in between. The CDR3 runs to 15 residues. CDR1 is MDHEN and CDR2 is SYDVKM in the germline V gene. CDR3 loop: CASSFRGVRTYEQYF. The CDR3 region has the DNA TGTGCCAGCAGTTTCCGCGGGGTGAGGACCTACGAGCAGTACTTC.

The gene calls are TRBV2 and TRBJ1-4; 10 nucleotides agree with TRBD1. Germline V gene lookup returns CDR1 SNHLY and CDR2 FYNNEI. This CDR3 has 14 amino acids. V dropped 4 bases and J dropped 6; count of bases not matched to a gene: 2. The CDR3 coding sequence is TGTGCCAGCAGTGCCGGGACAGGGGATGAAAAACTGTTTTTT. Translation: CASSAGTGDEKLFF.

This rearrangement joins TRBV27 to TRBJ1-5; D is possibly TRBD1 (5 bases). CDR3 size: 15 residues. Germline CDR1 and CDR2: MNHEY and SMNVEV (reference sequence). Trimming removed 5 bases from V and 2 bases from J, with 13 bases in between. CDR3 nucleotide sequence: TGTGCCAGCAGTCCGACAGCCGGGGGCAATCAGCCCCAGCATTTT. Translation: CASSPTAGGNQPQHF.

About this clonotype: A much larger clone lies one base from this, so it may be a read error. The V gene is TRBV7-2, the J gene TRBJ2-5, with 9 positions matching TRBD2. The CDR3 extends over 17 amino acids. Trimming cost V 1 base and J 4 bases; bases outside gene matches: 10. The germline V gene encodes CDR1 SGHTA and CDR2 FQGNSA. The CDR3 is CASSLGGLSGSLETQYF. CDR3 DNA sequence: TGTGCCAGCAGCTTAGGAGGACTTAGCGGGAGTTTAGAGACCCAGTACTTC.

The chain employs TRBV2 and TRBJ1-1; no definite D call. Germline lookup yields CDR1 SNHLY and CDR2 FYNNEI. V was trimmed by 3 bases and J by 6 bases, leaving 17 bases between them. This CDR3 is built from 15 residues. The CDR3 DNA sequence: TGTGCCAGCAGTGATATCCTACGAGGTTATCCTGAAGCTTTCTTT. Protein product: CASSDILRGYPEAFF.

J is TRBJ1-6 and V is TRBV28; 9 nucleotides line up with TRBD1. Germline CDR1 is MDHEN and CDR2 is SYDVKM. This CDR3 contains 14 residues. The V gene end was trimmed by 6 bases and the J gene end by 11 bases; junction bases not matched to a gene: 8. This CDR3 is CASSSRTGDPPLHF. In DNA, the CDR3 is TGTGCCAGCAGCTCCCGGACAGGGGATCCACCCCTCCACTTT.

The J gene is TRBJ2-7, the V gene TRBV30; D is unresolved. The germline CDR1 and CDR2 sequences are GTSNPN and SVGIG (reference sequence). This CDR3 has 12 residues. Trimming shortened V by 2 bases and J by 3 bases, and 8 bases separated the two germline ends. CDR3 sequence reads: CAWSSSYYEQYF. The CDR3 bases are TGTGCCTGGAGTTCGAGTTACTACGAGCAGTACTTC.

V usage is TRBV27 and J usage is TRBJ2-7; the match to TRBD2 covers 8 bases. The CDR3 sequence is 15 residues long. Germline CDR1 is MNHEY and CDR2 is SMNVEV (reference sequence). The V gene end was trimmed by 5 bases and the J gene end by 0 bases; junction bases not matched to a gene: 6. The CDR3 loop reads CASSRSGDPSYEQYF. The CDR3 bases are TGTGCCAGCAGTCGTAGCGGGGACCCCTCCTACGAGCAGTACTTC.

Of note for this clonotype: A much larger clone is a single base away; this may be a read error. The chain links TRBV20-1 to TRBJ2-7; 11 positions agree with TRBD2. Germline V gene lookup returns CDR1 DFQATT and CDR2 SNEGSKA (reference sequence). With 0 bases clipped from V and 6 bases from J, the junction kept 7 bases outside the gene matches. This CDR3 region has 15 residues. As DNA, the CDR3 is TGCAGTGCTAGAGATCGGAGACTAGCGGGGTCCGAGCAGTACTTC. It is translated as CSARDRRLAGSEQYF.

This sequence joins TRBV3-1 and TRBJ1-4; the D gene is possibly TRBD1 (5 bases). Trimming pared 3 bases from V and 8 bases from J, leaving 19 bases between. The CDR3 totals 16 residues. In germline, CDR1 is LGHDT, CDR2 YNNKEL (reference sequence). DNA for the CDR3: TGTGCCAGCAGCCATGGGACTCACGACGGGCTCGAAAAACTGTTTTTT. As protein: CASSHGTHDGLEKLFF.

This clonotype has more than one count but fewer than ten. J is TRBJ2-3 and V is TRBV11-2; D remains ambiguous. The CDR3 is made up of 15 amino acids. Trimming cost V 1 base and J 0 bases, with 8 bases left between them. The germline gives CDR1 SGHAT, CDR2 FQNNGV. The CDR3 DNA follows: TGTGCCAGCAGCTTAGCGTGGGCTAGCACAGATACGCAGTATTTT. This encodes CASSLAWASTDTQYF.

The chain is built from TRBV20-1 and TRBJ1-1; 7 positions agree with TRBD1. V shed 5 bases and J 4 bases; nucleotides not matched to a gene: 7. CDR1 is DFQATT, CDR2 SNEGSKA, per germline (reference sequence). The CDR3 contains 13 residues. Written as DNA, the CDR3 is TGCAGTGCTGGAAGACAGGGTCGCACTGAAGCTTTCTTT. This gives the protein CSAGRQGRTEAFF.

Only a few counts were recorded for this clonotype. This chain joins TRBV9 and TRBJ1-1; D is unresolved. In germline, CDR1 is SGDLS, CDR2 YYNGEE. V shed 3 bases and J shed 0 bases, with 9 bases lying between them. The CDR3 consists of 14 residues. This CDR3 reads CASSAANMNTEAFF. As DNA, the CDR3 is TGTGCCAGCAGCGCAGCGAACATGAACACTGAAGCTTTCTTT. Complete variable domain (other parts from reference TRBV9 and TRBJ1-1): DSGVTQTPKHLITATGQRVTLRCSPRSGDLSVYWYQQSLDQGLQFLIQYYNGEERAKGNILERFSAQQFPDLHSELNLSSLELGDSALYFCASSAANMNTEAFFGQGTRLTVV.

This clonotype came up a few times. V is TRBV27 and J is TRBJ2-7, with D perhaps being TRBD1 or TRBD2 (5 bases each). CDR3 length: 15 residues. The germline V and J ends were trimmed by 6 bases and 3 bases, with 18 bases remaining between them. From germline, CDR1 is MNHEY and CDR2 SMNVEV (reference sequence). CDR3 protein: CASSYTGTPYYEQYF. The CDR3, as DNA: TGTGCCAGCAGCTACACCGGGACCCCTTACTACGAGCAGTACTTC.

This clonotype has ten or more counts. The chain uses TRBV5-1 and TRBJ2-3; 9 nucleotides line up with TRBD2. The CDR3 is 14 amino acids. The J segment lost 4 bases and the V segment lost 4 bases, leaving 4 bases of the junction unmatched. The V gene's germline CDR1 is SGHRS and CDR2 YFSETQ. CDR3 residues: CASSGAGGPDTQYF. DNA for the CDR3: TGCGCCAGCAGCGGAGCGGGGGGACCAGATACGCAGTATTTT.